The entry that follows covers one T cell receptor beta chain sequence. As yet, its antigen is unknown. This record belongs to a study of blood T cells in healthy people across ages. For the study at large: Template switching retrieved approximately one barcoded beta molecule for each two T cells.

A J-beta primer mix and a sample-barcoded 5' primer were used in a second PCR of about 7 to 12 cycles. TCRdb re-called the 5' RACE reads through MiXCR, storing one row per CDR3 protein. There are about 1.5 million distinct CDR3 sequences in the sample; less than 45% occur only once, and 4% lies in the top ten. General study points: Strong correlation existed between TCR beta diversity and naive T cell percentage.

Healthy individuals of Caucasian origin from Russia, aged roughly 6 to 100, served as donors. Samples each had at least 5.5 micrograms of total RNA extracted. Germline lookup yields CDR1 SGHRS and CDR2 YFSETQ. With V trimmed by 4 bases and J by 5 bases, 8 bases remained unmatched. The CDR3 has 14 residues. The receptor comes from a woman aged 18-30 years in good health. The J gene is TRBJ2-5, the V gene TRBV5-1, with TRBD1 matching over 7 bases. Sequencing was performed on blood. The DNA for the CDR3 is TGCGCCAGCAGCGTAGTACAGGGGAAGGAGACCCAGTACTTC. Encoded protein: CASSVVQGKETQYF.